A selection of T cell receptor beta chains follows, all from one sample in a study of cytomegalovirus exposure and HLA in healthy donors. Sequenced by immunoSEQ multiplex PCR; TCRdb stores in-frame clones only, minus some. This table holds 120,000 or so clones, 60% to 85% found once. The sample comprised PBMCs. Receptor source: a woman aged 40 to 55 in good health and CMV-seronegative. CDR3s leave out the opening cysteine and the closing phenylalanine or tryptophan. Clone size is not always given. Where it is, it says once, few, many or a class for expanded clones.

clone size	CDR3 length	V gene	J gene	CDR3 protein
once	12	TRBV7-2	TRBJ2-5	ASTPGGTEVTQY
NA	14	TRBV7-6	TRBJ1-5	ASSLGQGRSNQPQH
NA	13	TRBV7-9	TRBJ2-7	ASSFITGARLEQY
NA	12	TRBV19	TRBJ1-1	ASMTGTGGTEAF
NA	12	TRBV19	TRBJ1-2	ASSLTGRVYGYT
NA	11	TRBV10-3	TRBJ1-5	ATAGGNNQPQH
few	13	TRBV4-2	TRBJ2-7	ASSLHSAVSYEQY
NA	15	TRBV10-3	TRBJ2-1	AISAVPRSARVDEQF
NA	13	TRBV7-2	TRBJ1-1	ASSLSGGAGTEAF
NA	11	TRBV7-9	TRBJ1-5	ASSFTESEPQH
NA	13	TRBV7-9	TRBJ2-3	SSSFHSDLTDTQY
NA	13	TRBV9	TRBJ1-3	ASSVAGLKGNTIY
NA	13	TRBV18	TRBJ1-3	ASSPIAGEENTIY
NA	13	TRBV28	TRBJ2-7	ASSSPGQGAHEQY
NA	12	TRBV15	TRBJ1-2	ATSKDGRNYGYT
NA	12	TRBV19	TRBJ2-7	ASSRPDKDYEQY
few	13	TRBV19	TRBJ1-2	ASRKGAGRNYGYT
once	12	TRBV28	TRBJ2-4	ASSFRVAKNIQY
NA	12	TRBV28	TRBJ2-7	ASPSPGSSYEQY
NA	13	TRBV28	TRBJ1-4	ASRRQGAGDEKLF
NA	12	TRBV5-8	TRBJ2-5	ASSRDRGRETQY
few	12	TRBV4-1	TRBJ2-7	ASSKPGGSYEQY
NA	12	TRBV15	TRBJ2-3	ATSRVPQTDTQY